The 16 T cell receptor beta chains below all came from one sample that was sequenced in a study of CD8 T cells in ankylosing spondylitis (dated by TCRdb to 2017 to 2019). The library was obtained by 5' RACE. Sequencing relied on an Illumina HiSeq 2500. Clones were called with MiXCR by TCRdb after fastp trimmed the public reads at Q25, and only in-frame beta chains were retained. Each entry merges the rows of one CDR3 protein and shows their most common DNA and genes. This sample comprises hundreds of thousands of distinct CDR3 sequences, roughly 8.2% of them detected only once. The ten largest clones take up 4.8% of the sample. Sequences were obtained from blood, either unsorted or a sorted T cell fraction (not recorded which). The receptors stem from a female donor with ankylosing spondylitis or in good health (not recorded which).

This clonotype appeared many times. This rearrangement joins TRBV7-6 to TRBJ2-3, with D hard to call. Trimming cost V 0 bases and J 6 bases, with 10 bases left between them. Germline assignment: CDR1 SGHVS and CDR2 FNYEAQ. The CDR3 extends over 14 amino acids. The CDR3 loop reads CASSLASRVDTQYF. CDR3 DNA sequence: TGTGCCAGCAGCTTAGCATCCCGCGTGGATACGCAGTATTTT.

This clonotype has a handful of counts. This chain connects TRBV7-9 to TRBJ2-3; D remains ambiguous. V lost 1 base, J lost 6 bases, and 11 bases lay in between. Per the germline V gene, CDR1 is SEHNR and CDR2 is FQNEAQ (reference sequence). This CDR3 spans 14 amino acids. The CDR3 DNA sequence: TGTGCCAGCAGCTTAGGAGCGAATAGTGATACGCAGTATTTT. Translation: CASSLGANSDTQYF.

This clonotype was counted many times. The chain joins TRBV7-3 to TRBJ1-2, with D unresolved. V lost 4 bases, J lost 8 bases, and 17 bases lay in between. Germline assignment: CDR1 SGHTA and CDR2 FQGTGA. This CDR3 has 14 amino acids. The CDR3 DNA reads TGTGCCAGCAGCTCGGACTACTCCCGAGGGGGCTACACCTTC. Translated: CASSSDYSRGGYTF.

The sample holds a few counts of this clonotype. Possible read error: a much larger clone is one base away. The chain recombines TRBV12-3 or TRBV12-4 with TRBJ2-7; 9 bases fit TRBD2. This CDR3 is built from 13 residues. The CDR3 nucleotides read TGTGCCAGCAGGCGCGGGAGGGCTTACGAGCAGTGCTTC. It codes for CASRRGRAYEQCF.

This clonotype was counted at least ten times. The V gene is TRBV12-3 or TRBV12-4, the J gene TRBJ1-1; TRBD1 might be the D (6 bases). V was trimmed by 5 bases and J by 0 bases, leaving 16 bases between them. This CDR3 contains 16 residues. The CDR3 coding sequence is TGTGCCAGCAGTCTGAGGGGGAACCTTATGAACACTGAAGCTTTCTTT. This codes for CASSLRGNLMNTEAFF.

This clonotype was detected many times. This chain uses TRBV24-1 with TRBJ2-1; 8 bases fit TRBD1. The CDR3 is made up of 15 amino acids. Germline CDR1 reads KGHDR; CDR2 reads SFDVKD. V lost 3 bases and J lost 8; bases outside the gene matches: 8. CDR3 sequence: CATSDAGQGFDEQFF. The CDR3 DNA reads TGTGCCACCAGTGATGCCGGACAGGGTTTCGATGAGCAGTTCTTC.

The rearrangement links TRBV5-1 to TRBJ2-1; no reliable D call. The CDR3 is made up of 15 amino acids. Trimming removed 0 bases from V and 0 bases from J, with 7 bases in between. Germline V lookup: CDR1 SGHRS, CDR2 YFSETQ. The CDR3, as DNA: TGCGCCAGCAGCTTGGTCATCAGCTCCTACAATGAGCAGTTCTTC. Protein sequence: CASSLVISSYNEQFF. The full variable domain, its missing parts supplied by reference TRBV5-1 and TRBJ2-1, is KAGVTQTPRYLIKTRGQQVTLSCSPISGHRSVSWYQQTPGQGLQFLFEYFSETQRNKGNFPGRFSGRQFSNSRSEMNVSTLELGDSALYLCASSLVISSYNEQFFGPGTRLTVL.

This clonotype was observed at least ten times. The chain recombines TRBV7-8 with TRBJ2-1; 10 bases line up with TRBD2. The CDR3 loop spans 16 amino acids. With 6 bases clipped from V and 9 bases from J, the junction kept 14 bases outside the gene matches. Germline loops: CDR1 SGHVS, CDR2 FQNEAQ. The CDR3 DNA is TGTGCCAGCAGTCAACAGGGGCTAGCGGGAGATGCTGAGCAGTTCTTC. As protein: CASSQQGLAGDAEQFF. The complete variable domain, with remaining parts taken from reference TRBV7-8 and TRBJ2-1, reads GAGVSQSPRYKVAKRGQDVALRCDPISGHVSLFWYQQALGQGPEFLTYFQNEAQLDKSGLPSDRFFAERPEGSVSTLKIQRTQQEDSAVYLCASSQQGLAGDAEQFFGPGTRLTVL.

This chain links TRBV19 with TRBJ2-2, with TRBD1 matching over 7 bases. There are 16 residues in the CDR3. CDR1 LNHDA and CDR2 SQIVND come from the germline V gene (reference sequence). V gave up 5 bases and J gave up 4 bases; unmatched junction bases: 10. Here the CDR3 DNA reads TGTGCCAGTAGTGCCCGCACAGGGGTCGGCACCGGGGAGCTGTTTTTT. It is translated as CASSARTGVGTGELFF.

This clonotype has at least ten counts. The rearrangement joins TRBV4-3 to TRBJ2-1; perhaps TRBD2 as D (7 bases). Deletions cut 1 base from V and 5 bases from J, with 18 bases between. Germline V gene sequence: CDR1 LGHNA, CDR2 YSLEER. This CDR3 contains 17 residues. CDR3 protein: CASSQVARTGGDNEQFF. In nucleotides, the CDR3 is TGCGCCAGCAGCCAAGTGGCGAGGACGGGGGGCGACAATGAGCAGTTCTTC.

At least ten counts were recorded for this clonotype. This chain connects TRBV10-3 to TRBJ2-3, with TRBD1 as a possible D gene (5 bases). Germline lookup yields CDR1 ENHRY and CDR2 SYGVKD. This CDR3 spans 14 amino acids. V was pared by 4 bases and J by 2 bases, with 10 bases between. DNA of the CDR3: TGTGCCATCAGTGCCATAGGGGCCACAGATACGCAGTATTTT. It translates to CAISAIGATDTQYF.

At least ten counts were recorded for this clonotype. This chain joins TRBV28 and TRBJ2-1, with D unresolved. The germline V gene encodes CDR1 MDHEN and CDR2 SYDVKM. Trimming took off 4 bases at V and 4 bases at J, with 11 bases between the two ends. The CDR3 is 14 residues long. The CDR3 loop is CASSSPSEYNEQFF. The CDR3 DNA sequence: TGTGCCAGCAGTTCTCCTTCAGAGTACAATGAGCAGTTCTTC.

This clonotype appeared many times. One base away lies a much larger clone, so this may be a sequencing read error. The rearrangement links TRBV20-1 to TRBJ2-3; D remains unclear. Germline V gene data show CDR1 as DFQATT and CDR2 as SNEGSKA (reference sequence). This CDR3 is 18 amino acids long. The CDR3 DNA reads as TGCTGTGCTAGAGAAAGTATGGGAAGGGTCCCGGGCACAGATACGCAGTATTTT. It encodes CCARESMGRVPGTDTQYF.

The chain couples TRBV2 to TRBJ2-1, with 10 nucleotides matching TRBD1. J was trimmed by 7 bases and V by 8 bases; bases with no gene match: 14. The CDR3 is 16 residues long. Germline assignment: CDR1 SNHLY and CDR2 FYNNEI. CDR3 coding DNA: TGTGCCAGCCGCATACCTTCGGGACAGGGGAGGAATGAGCAGTTCTTC. Translated: CASRIPSGQGRNEQFF.

This clonotype showed up many times. The rearrangement uses TRBV6-1 and TRBJ2-2, with 7 bases aligning to TRBD2. V lost 4 bases and J lost 4; bases outside the gene matches: 9. This CDR3 spans 16 amino acids. Germline V CDR1 and CDR2: MNHNS, SASEGT. The CDR3 loop is CASSVGLAALTGELFF. The CDR3 coding sequence is TGTGCCAGCAGTGTGGGTCTAGCGGCCCTCACCGGGGAGCTGTTTTTT.

This clonotype was recorded at least ten times. This chain joins TRBV20-1 and TRBJ1-2; D call uncertain. CDR3 length: 14 amino acids. Germline CDR1 is DFQATT and CDR2 is SNEGSKA (reference sequence). Trimming stripped 5 bases from V and 7 bases from J, with 20 bases between. The chain's CDR3 is CSARNPTSPGGYTF. As DNA, the CDR3 is TGCAGTGCTCGCAACCCTACCTCCCCGGGTGGCTACACCTTC.